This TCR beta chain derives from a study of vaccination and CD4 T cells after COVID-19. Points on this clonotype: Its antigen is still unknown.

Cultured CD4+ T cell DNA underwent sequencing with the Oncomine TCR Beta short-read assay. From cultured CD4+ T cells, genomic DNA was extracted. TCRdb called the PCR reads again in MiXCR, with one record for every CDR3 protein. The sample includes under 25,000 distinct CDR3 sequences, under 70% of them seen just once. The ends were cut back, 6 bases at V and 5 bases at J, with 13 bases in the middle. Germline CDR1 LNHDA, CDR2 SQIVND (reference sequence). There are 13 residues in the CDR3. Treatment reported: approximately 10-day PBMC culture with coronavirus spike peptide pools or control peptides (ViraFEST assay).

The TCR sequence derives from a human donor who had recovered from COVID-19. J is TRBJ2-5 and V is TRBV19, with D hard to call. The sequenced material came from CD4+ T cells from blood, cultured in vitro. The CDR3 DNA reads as TGTGCCAGTAGGGGCCAGGTATCGGAGACCCAGTACTTC. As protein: CASRGQVSETQYF.